This T cell receptor (beta chain) was found in a study of cytomegalovirus exposure and HLA in healthy donors. The primer mix had 60 Vbeta and 13 Jbeta primers. Measured with immunoSEQ multiplex PCR; TCRdb has only the in-frame clones, and not every one. Of roughly 98,000 clones listed, over 60% were seen once; the top ten hold approximately 8%. The sequence was collected from a female donor in good health and CMV-seronegative. Sequencing input: PBMCs.

CDR3: CASSPRDRGGDALHF. DNA for the CDR3: TGCGCCAGCAGCCCCCGGGACAGGGGAGGAGATGCCCTCCACTTT. The chain employs TRBV4-1 and TRBJ1-6; 10 nucleotides line up with TRBD1. This CDR3 is 15 amino acids long. CDR1 is MGHRA, CDR2 YSYEKL, per germline. Unmatched junction bases numbered 11, after V lost 4 bases and J lost 14 bases.